The 15 T cell receptor beta chains listed next were all sequenced from one sample in a study of early T cells in non-severe SARS-CoV-2 infection. In TCRdb, the 5' RACE reads were re-called with MiXCR into one record per CDR3 protein. The table includes tens of thousands of distinct CDR3 sequences, about 6% detected once. Sequenced sample: whole blood. These receptors originate from an adult who was a healthcare worker with PCR-confirmed SARS-CoV-2 infection or an uninfected control (not recorded which).

Worth noting for this clonotype: One base away lies a much larger clone, so this may be a sequencing read error. The rearrangement joins TRBV7-3 to TRBJ1-4, with 7 bases matching TRBD1. The germline V gene has CDR1 SGHTA and CDR2 FQGTGA. The CDR3 is 14 residues long. CDR3 sequence (DNA): TGTGCCGGCAGCTCCGCCGGGACAGATGAAAAACTGTTTTTT. It translates to CAGSSAGTDEKLFF.

J is TRBJ2-7 and V is TRBV12-5, with D unresolved. The CDR3 has 11 amino acids. V lost 5 bases, J lost 7 bases, and 9 bases lay in between. Per the germline V gene, CDR1 is LGHNT and CDR2 is FRNRAP. CDR3 in amino acids: CASGMGKEQYF. The CDR3 DNA follows: TGTGCTAGTGGTATGGGTAAAGAGCAGTACTTC.

As for this clonotype: This clone may be a read error of a much larger clone one base away. The rearrangement uses TRBV7-2 and TRBJ2-3, with 9 bases identical to TRBD1. J gave up 5 bases and V 2 bases, and 5 bases lay outside the gene matches. Looked up from germline, CDR1 is SGHTA and CDR2 is FQGNSA. This CDR3 comprises 15 residues. DNA of the CDR3: TGTGCCAGCAGCTTAATGACAGGGGGGGAAGATACGCAGTATTTT. This encodes CASSLMTGGEDTQYF. Variable domain in full (rest from reference TRBV7-2 and TRBJ2-3): GAGVSQSPSNKVTEKGKDVELRCDPISGHTALYWYRQSLGQGLEFLIYFQGNSAPDKSGLPSDRFSAERTGGSVSTLTIQRTQQEDSAVYLCASSLMTGGEDTQYFGPGTRLTVL.

This clonotype came up a few times. The rearrangement joins TRBV5-1 to TRBJ2-2; TRBD2 might be the D (6 bases). From germline, CDR1 is SGHRS and CDR2 YFSETQ. The CDR3 spans 13 residues. Trimming removed 4 bases from V and 3 bases from J, with 7 bases in between. The CDR3 region is CASSPGDTGELFF. The CDR3 region has the DNA TGCGCCAGCAGCCCGGGGGACACCGGGGAGCTGTTTTTT.

This chain links TRBV7-6 with TRBJ2-3; 10 nucleotides match TRBD1. The CDR3 runs to 15 residues. Germline V gene data show CDR1 as SGHVS and CDR2 as FNYEAQ. V trimming: 2 bases; J trimming: 4 bases; junction bases outside the gene matches: 3. CDR3 sequence reads: CASSLRQGAPDTQYF. As DNA, the CDR3 is TGTGCCAGCAGCTTACGACAGGGGGCCCCAGATACGCAGTATTTT. Looking up the rest from reference TRBV7-6 and TRBJ2-3 gives the full variable domain: GAGVSQSPRYKVTKRGQDVALRCDPISGHVSLYWYRQALGQGPEFLTYFNYEAQQDKSGLPNDRFSAERPEGSISTLTIQRTEQRDSAMYRCASSLRQGAPDTQYFGPGTRLTVL.

Ten or more counts support this clonotype. The V and J genes are TRBV7-8 and TRBJ1-5; D possibly corresponds to TRBD1 (5 bases). Germline V CDR1 and CDR2: SGHVS, FQNEAQ. The CDR3 extends over 16 amino acids. Trimming removed 5 bases from V and 4 bases from J, with 18 bases in between. The CDR3 DNA follows: TGTGCCAGCAGCCCCGAAGGGGAGTGGGATAATCAGCCCCAGCATTTT. Translating gives CASSPEGEWDNQPQHF.

By its share, this clonotype is medium-sized. The rearrangement links TRBV6-5 to TRBJ2-7; D is unclear. The CDR3 has 13 amino acids. The germline CDR1 and CDR2 sequences are MNHEY and SVGAGI. V dropped 10 bases and J dropped 6 bases, with 19 bases sitting between them. This chain's CDR3 is CATGWQKSVEQYF. CDR3 in DNA: TGTGCCACCGGGTGGCAAAAATCTGTCGAGCAGTACTTC.

This clonotype was recorded at least ten times. The chain employs TRBV10-3 and TRBJ1-4; 10 bases are shared with TRBD1. The trim removed 4 bases at V and 5 bases at J, leaving 1 base unmatched. Germline-derived CDR1 and CDR2 are ENHRY and SYGVKD. The CDR3 contains 14 residues. CDR3 DNA: TGTGCCATCAGTGGGGGACAGGGGAATGAAAAACTGTTTTTT. The encoded protein is CAISGGQGNEKLFF.

This clonotype appeared many times. The CDR3 reads CASSLNSGVQETQYF. The CDR3 nucleotides read TGTGCCAGCAGCTTAAATTCAGGGGTCCAAGAGACCCAGTACTTC. This sequence joins TRBV7-2 and TRBJ2-5, with D perhaps TRBD1 (6 bases). V gave up 2 bases and J gave up 1 base, with 11 bases separating them. Germline values: CDR1 SGHTA, CDR2 FQGNSA. The CDR3 is 15 amino acids.

This clonotype came up many times. The chain recombines TRBV18 with TRBJ1-2, with D possibly matching TRBD1 (5 bases). The germline V and J ends were trimmed by 8 bases and 3 bases, with 16 bases remaining between them. The CDR3 contains 14 residues. CDR1 and CDR2 from the germline V gene are KGHSH and LQKENI. CDR3 coding DNA: TGTGCCAGCCTCCCGAGGGGATCTGACTATGGCTACACCTTC. Protein sequence: CASLPRGSDYGYTF. The full variable domain, in which reference TRBV18 and TRBJ1-2 provide the parts outside the CDR3, is NAGVMQNPRHLVRRRGQEARLRCSPMKGHSHVYWYRQLPEEGLKFMVYLQKENIIDESGMPKERFSAEFPKEGPSILRIQQVVRGDSAAYFCASLPRGSDYGYTFGSGTRLTVV.

Many counts were recorded for this clonotype. V usage is TRBV20-1 and J usage is TRBJ2-1, with 8 bases fitting TRBD2. Germline V gene sequence: CDR1 DFQATT, CDR2 SNEGSKA (reference sequence). The V segment lost 0 bases and the J segment 3 bases; nucleotides outside the gene matches: 10. The CDR3 has 17 amino acids. CDR3 in amino acids: CSARDQVAGTYYNEQFF. The CDR3 DNA is TGCAGTGCTAGAGATCAGGTAGCGGGGACCTACTACAATGAGCAGTTCTTC.

This clonotype was seen repeatedly, ten times or more. The gene calls are TRBV28 and TRBJ2-5; D not resolved. With 10 bases removed from V and 0 bases from J, the gap between germline ends came to 9 bases. There are 12 residues in the CDR3. Germline CDR1 MDHEN, CDR2 SYDVKM. CDR3 in amino acids: CATKLDQETQYF. The CDR3 DNA follows: TGTGCCACCAAACTGGACCAAGAGACCCAGTACTTC. The whole variable domain, remainder taken from reference TRBV28 and TRBJ2-5, is DVKVTQSSRYLVKRTGEKVFLECVQDMDHENMFWYRQDPGLGLRLIYFSYDVKMKEKGDIPEGYSVSREKKERFSLILESASTNQTSMYLCATKLDQETQYFGPGTRLLVL.

Only a few counts were recorded for this clonotype. The CDR3 DNA is TGTGCCAGCAGTTTGGGAGTAGCGGGGACGGGGCCAGATACGCAGTATTTT. It translates to CASSLGVAGTGPDTQYF. The chain recombines TRBV12-3 or TRBV12-4 with TRBJ2-3; 8 bases are shared with TRBD2. This CDR3 region has 17 residues. V shed 3 bases and J 4 bases; nucleotides not matched to a gene: 12.

This clonotype came up many times. The gene calls are TRBV2 and TRBJ2-7; possibly TRBD1 for D (5 bases). The V end lost 3 bases, the J end lost 2 bases, and 8 bases lay between the germline ends. This CDR3 spans 13 amino acids. Germline V gene sequence: CDR1 SNHLY, CDR2 FYNNEI. This CDR3 reads CASSDNRPYEQYF. In nucleotides, the CDR3 is TGTGCCAGCAGTGACAACAGGCCCTACGAGCAGTACTTC.

There are many counts of this clonotype. The V and J genes are TRBV6-5 and TRBJ2-7; no clear D. The ends were cut back, 0 bases at V and 2 bases at J, with 14 bases in the middle. The length of the CDR3 is 16 residues. Germline CDR1 MNHEY, CDR2 SVGAGI. The CDR3 bases are TGTGCCAGCAGTTACTCAAGAAAAGGACCTGCCTACGAGCAGTACTTC. Translating it yields CASSYSRKGPAYEQYF.